These 14 T cell receptor beta chains originate from one sample sequenced in a study of monozygotic twins with inflammatory bowel disease (dated by TCRdb to the late 2010s). Libraries were prepared through 5' RACE. Sequencing was carried out with an Illumina HiSeq 2500. The reads underwent TCRdb reprocessing, giving one record for each CDR3 protein sequence and no DNA. The sample table records around 100,000 distinct CDR3 sequences. 1.9% of the sample is in the top ten clones. Sequencing was carried out using blood. Every receptor here comes from a human donor with ulcerative colitis or Crohn's disease, or a healthy co-twin of an affected twin (not recorded which).

This chain uses TRBV19 with TRBJ2-7; there is no DNA to check the TCRdb D call of TRBD1. Germline assignment: CDR1 LNHDA and CDR2 SQIVND (reference sequence). CDR3 length equals 13 residues. The CDR3 is CASRTGAVDEQYF.

V usage is TRBV28 and J usage is TRBJ1-2. There are 13 residues in the CDR3. The germline V gene encodes CDR1 MDHEN and CDR2 SYDVKM. The CDR3 reads CASSSQFDYGYTF.

V and J are TRBV27 and TRBJ2-7. CDR1 MNHEY and CDR2 SMNVEV come from the germline V gene (reference sequence). There are 17 residues in the CDR3. CDR3 sequence: CASSFVLGNSISYEQYF.

V and J are TRBV18 and TRBJ2-1; as DNA is missing, the TRBD1 call by TCRdb cannot be tested. CDR3 length: 15 amino acids. CDR1 is KGHSH, CDR2 LQKENI, per germline. CDR3 region: CASSGGDRYYNEQFF. Full variable domain (rest looked up from reference TRBV18 and TRBJ2-1): NAGVMQNPRHLVRRRGQEARLRCSPMKGHSHVYWYRQLPEEGLKFMVYLQKENIIDESGMPKERFSAEFPKEGPSILRIQQVVRGDSAAYFCASSGGDRYYNEQFFGPGTRLTVL.

This rearrangement joins TRBV12-3 or TRBV12-4 to TRBJ1-4; TCRdb's D gene call, TRBD1, goes unchecked for lack of DNA. CDR3 length: 14 residues. This CDR3 reads CASSPYRANEKLFF.

The chain is built from TRBV6-1 and TRBJ1-1; the D call from TCRdb, TRBD1, cannot be confirmed without DNA. Per the germline V gene, CDR1 is MNHNS and CDR2 is SASEGT. The CDR3 is 15 amino acids. CDR3 protein: CASSVSMRGNTEAFF.

The chain couples TRBV6-1 to TRBJ1-5. The V gene's germline CDR1 is MNHNS and CDR2 SASEGT. This CDR3 comprises 14 residues. This CDR3 reads CASSRQVPYFPQHF.

The V and J genes are TRBV7-8 and TRBJ2-1; as DNA is missing, the TRBD1 call by TCRdb cannot be tested. Per the germline V gene, CDR1 is SGHVS and CDR2 is FQNEAQ. The CDR3 extends over 14 amino acids. CDR3 sequence: CASSLVQGHNEQFF.

This chain joins TRBV18 and TRBJ2-1; TCRdb's D call of TRBD1 is untestable without DNA. The CDR3 covers 17 residues. Germline V gene lookup returns CDR1 KGHSH and CDR2 LQKENI. The CDR3 loop reads CASSPQQGGQGAYEQFF. The full variable domain, its missing parts supplied by reference TRBV18 and TRBJ2-1, is NAGVMQNPRHLVRRRGQEARLRCSPMKGHSHVYWYRQLPEEGLKFMVYLQKENIIDESGMPKERFSAEFPKEGPSILRIQQVVRGDSAAYFCASSPQQGGQGAYEQFFGPGTRLTVL.

The CDR3 spells CASSFRGPATNEKLFF. This sequence joins TRBV12-3 or TRBV12-4 and TRBJ1-4; TCRdb outputs TRBD1, but without DNA this stays unchecked. The CDR3 length is 16 residues.

The gene calls are TRBV6-5 and TRBJ1-1. Per germline, CDR1 MNHEY and CDR2 SVGAGI. The CDR3 has 11 residues. CDR3 amino acids: CASIRYTEAFF.

The chain recombines TRBV29-1 with TRBJ1-1. CDR3 length: 14 residues. In germline, CDR1 is SQVTM, CDR2 ANQGSEA. CDR3: CSSRTYGRNTEAFF.

The chain is built from TRBV7-2 and TRBJ2-5; the D gene TCRdb calls, TRBD2, cannot be checked with no DNA. The CDR3 is 16 amino acids. Germline-derived CDR1 and CDR2 are SGHTA and FQGNSA. The CDR3: CASSFSGRVVGETQYF.

The chain links TRBV19 to TRBJ2-5; there is no DNA to check the TCRdb D call of TRBD2. There are 18 residues in the CDR3. Looked up from germline, CDR1 is LNHDA and CDR2 is SQIVND (reference sequence). CDR3 residues: CASKNRRLAGGLQETQYF.